This TCR beta chain was obtained from a study of cytomegalovirus exposure and HLA in healthy donors. About the research overall: Early released data comprised tens of millions of unique TCRs from HLA-typed donors. Study findings and constraints: Analysis performed later showed TCR beta chains linked to HLA being more clonally expanded than equally common others. Some highly shared sequence variants likely arose as a pipeline artifact.

V lost 4 bases, J lost 7 bases, and 11 bases lay in between. The length of the CDR3 is 14 residues. CDR1 is SNHLY and CDR2 is FYNNEI in the germline V gene. In the PCR, 60 Vbeta and 13 Jbeta primers were used. Sequenced by immunoSEQ multiplex PCR; TCRdb stores in-frame clones only, minus some. This sample carries approximately 140,000 clones, under 85% of them seen once, and the ten largest clones take around 1%. The table lists this clone with a few counts. Antigen specificity is unknown. The sequenced sample was PBMCs. This sequence originates from a man aged 18 to 30 in good health and CMV-seronegative. The chain employs TRBV2 and TRBJ1-6; D ambiguous. In DNA, the CDR3 is TGTGCCAGCAGTGTTGAGTCGAAAAATTCACCCCTCCACTTT. Its translation is CASSVESKNSPLHF.